These 8 T cell receptor beta chains originate from one sample sequenced in a study of vaccination and CD4 T cells after COVID-19. CD4+ T cells that had been cultured provided DNA sequenced with the Oncomine TCR Beta short-read assay. MiXCR, run by TCRdb on the PCR reads, gives a single entry per CDR3 protein. The data contain roughly 16,000 distinct CDR3 sequences, roughly 56% of them singletons. The treatment was: approximately 11-day PBMC culture with coronavirus spike peptide pools or control peptides (ViraFEST assay). These receptors have no identified antigens. Sequencing used CD4+ T cells from blood, cultured in vitro. All receptors derive from a human donor who had recovered from COVID-19.

This rearrangement joins TRBV7-2 to TRBJ2-3, with 12 bases aligning to TRBD2. The V gene end was trimmed by 4 bases and the J gene end by 0 bases; junction bases not matched to a gene: 8. The CDR3 runs 18 residues. Germline V gene sequence: CDR1 SGHTA, CDR2 FQGNSA. The CDR3 region is CASSSGTSGPPSTDTQYF. DNA of the CDR3: TGTGCCAGCAGCTCCGGGACTAGCGGGCCACCTAGCACAGATACGCAGTATTTT.

This clonotype showed up just a few times. The gene calls are TRBV6-1 and TRBJ1-2; D is uncertain. The germline gives CDR1 MNHNS, CDR2 SASEGT. With 5 bases removed from V and 8 bases from J, the gap between germline ends came to 15 bases. This CDR3 region has 13 residues. The CDR3 loop reads CASSPRPEGGYTF. The DNA for the CDR3 is TGTGCCAGCAGTCCTAGACCGGAGGGCGGCTACACCTTC.

The gene calls are TRBV30 and TRBJ1-2; D might be TRBD1 (6 bases). This CDR3 is 13 amino acids long. The V gene lost 8 bases and the J gene lost 4 bases, with 17 bases spanning the gap. The germline gives CDR1 GTSNPN, CDR2 SVGIG (reference sequence). The CDR3 protein is CAHEGGEGYGYTF. In DNA, the CDR3 is TGTGCCCACGAAGGGGGGGAGGGCTATGGCTACACCTTC.

This clonotype appeared a single time. The genes are TRBV5-8 and TRBJ2-1; D gene ambiguous. V gave up 3 bases and J gave up 0 bases, with 7 bases separating them. This CDR3 comprises 14 residues. The germline V gene encodes CDR1 SGHTS and CDR2 YDEGEE. The CDR3 nucleotides read TGTGCCAGCAGCTACAGCTACTCCTACAATGAGCAGTTCTTC. This codes for CASSYSYSYNEQFF.

The chain joins TRBV5-1 to TRBJ2-5; D is uncertain. V lost 0 bases and J lost 4, with 13 bases in between. The CDR3 is 15 amino acids. CDR1 is SGHRS and CDR2 is YFSETQ in the germline V gene. The CDR3 loop is CASSLGDVIIETQYF. The CDR3 nucleotides read TGCGCCAGCAGCTTGGGGGATGTAATTATAGAGACCCAGTACTTC.

J is TRBJ2-7 and V is TRBV30; TRBD1 is a possible D gene (5 bases). The CDR3 is 12 amino acids. V lost 4 bases and J lost 4, with 11 bases in between. CDR1 and CDR2 from the germline V gene are GTSNPN and SVGIG (reference sequence). Here the CDR3 DNA reads TGTGCCTGGAAGCAGGCAGGGTACGAGCAGTACTTC. Its translation is CAWKQAGYEQYF. Drawing the rest from reference TRBV30 and TRBJ2-7, the complete variable domain is SQTIHQWPATLVQPVGSPLSLECTVEGTSNPNLYWYRQAAGRGLQLLFYSVGIGQISSEVPQNLSASRPQDRQFILSSKKLLLSDSGFYLCAWKQAGYEQYFGPGTRLTVT.

The chain is built from TRBV25-1 and TRBJ1-5; maybe TRBD1 (5 bases). The germline V gene encodes CDR1 MGHDK and CDR2 SYGVNS. The length of the CDR3 is 15 residues. The V and J ends lost 4 bases and 3 bases respectively, with 13 bases between them. The CDR3 DNA reads as TGTGCCAGCAGTGGCGCAGGGATTGCCAATCAGCCCCAGCATTTT. Its protein product is CASSGAGIANQPQHF.

This clonotype was seen more than once but under ten times. This chain joins TRBV12-3 or TRBV12-4 and TRBJ1-6; D might be TRBD1 (6 bases). This CDR3 is built from 13 residues. With 6 bases removed from V and 9 bases from J, the gap between germline ends came to 12 bases. This chain's CDR3 is CASSRDTFSPLHF. CDR3 nucleotide sequence: TGTGCCAGCAGCCGGGACACCTTTTCACCCCTCCACTTT.